A single sample is the source of the 5 T cell receptor beta chains below, sequenced in a study of tumor and adjacent non-tumor tissue in lung cancer. RNA was extracted from bulk tissue without any cell sorting. A modified ARM-PCR protocol with three rounds of nested PCR amplified TCRbeta. TCRdb re-called the multiplex PCR reads with MiXCR, one entry per CDR3 protein. The sample consists of roughly 75,000 distinct CDR3 sequences, around four fifths of them appearing once. Specimen: lung tumor tissue. The receptor source for this set is a woman aged 45-59 years with non-small cell lung cancer.

Concerning this clonotype: This may come from a read error, since a much larger clone is one base off. Given the absence of the conserved phenylalanine or tryptophan at the CDR3 end, a read error is likely. The V call is TRBV11-2, the J call TRBJ2-4, with D unresolved. CDR3 length: 14 residues. Per the germline V gene, CDR1 is SGHAT and CDR2 is FQNNGV. Trimming cost V 1 base and J 4 bases, with 8 bases left between them. The CDR3 is CASSLAWGKNIQYY. DNA for the CDR3: TGTGCCAGCAGCTTAGCTTGGGGTAAAAACATTCAGTACTAC.

Remarks on this clonotype: Mismatch with germline at one junction end may stem from a read error. The chain couples TRBV4-2 to TRBJ1-1, with 7 bases that match TRBD1. Germline V gene data show CDR1 as LGHNA and CDR2 as YNFKEQ. This CDR3 spans 17 amino acids. DNA of the CDR3: TGTGCCAGCAGCCAGCCCTACAGGGGTGACTTTACCCCTGAAACTTTCTTT. It encodes CASSQPYRGDFTPETFF.

As regards this clonotype: This CDR3 fails to terminate in the conserved phenylalanine or tryptophan, so it likely reflects a read error. The DNA is omitted, as the CDR3 cannot be located on it reliably, and the CDR3 follows TCRdb's listing. CDR3 in amino acids: CASSLDQVDTQCL. V is TRBV11-2 and J is TRBJ2-3. Counting both end residues, the CDR3 totals 13 amino acids. Per germline, CDR1 SGHAT and CDR2 FQNNGV.

A note on this clonotype: Likely a read error: the CDR3 ends without its conserved phenylalanine or tryptophan. This chain links TRBV6-1 with TRBJ2-3; 7 positions agree with TRBD1. Looked up from germline, CDR1 is MNHNS and CDR2 is SASEGT. With V trimmed by 8 bases and J by 12 bases, 14 bases remained unmatched. The CDR3 consists of 13 residues. This CDR3 is CASGDREQTTQYI. As DNA, the CDR3 is TGTGCCAGCGGCGACAGGGAGCAAACTACACAGTATATT.

As to this clonotype: With a much larger clone just one base away, this may be a read error. This chain uses TRBV20-1 with TRBJ2-3; 8 bases are a match to TRBD1. Germline loops: CDR1 DFQATT, CDR2 SNEGSKA (reference sequence). The CDR3 extends over 14 amino acids. This chain's CDR3 is CRAGQVGRTDTQYF. Written as DNA, the CDR3 is TGCAGGGCGGGACAGGTCGGCCGCACAGATACGCAGTATTTT.